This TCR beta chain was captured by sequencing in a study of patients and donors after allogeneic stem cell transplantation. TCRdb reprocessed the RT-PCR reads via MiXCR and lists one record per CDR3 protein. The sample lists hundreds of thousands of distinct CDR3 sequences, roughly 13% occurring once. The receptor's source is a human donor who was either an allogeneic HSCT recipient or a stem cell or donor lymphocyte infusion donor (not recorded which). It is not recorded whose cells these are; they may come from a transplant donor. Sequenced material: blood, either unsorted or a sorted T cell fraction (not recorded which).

The CDR3 coding sequence is TGTGCCAGCAGTGATGTGGCAGGGGCCAACTATGGCTACACCTTC. Its translation: CASSDVAGANYGYTF. The chain recombines TRBV6-1 with TRBJ1-2; D might be TRBD1 (6 bases). CDR1 is MNHNS and CDR2 is SASEGT in the germline V gene. The CDR3 covers 15 residues. Trimming left V 3 bases short and J 2 bases short, with 13 bases between.